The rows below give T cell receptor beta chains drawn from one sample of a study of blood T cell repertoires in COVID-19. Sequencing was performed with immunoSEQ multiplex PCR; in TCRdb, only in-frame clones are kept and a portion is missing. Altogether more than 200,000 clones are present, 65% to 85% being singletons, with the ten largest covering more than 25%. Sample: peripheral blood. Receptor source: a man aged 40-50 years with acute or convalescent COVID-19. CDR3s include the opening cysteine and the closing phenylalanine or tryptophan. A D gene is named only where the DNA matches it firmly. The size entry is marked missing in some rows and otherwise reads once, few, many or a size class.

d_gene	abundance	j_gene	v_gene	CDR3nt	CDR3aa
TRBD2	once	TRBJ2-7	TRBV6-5	TGTGCCAGCTTCGGGACTAGCGCTCCCTACGAGCAGTACTTC	CASFGTSAPYEQYF
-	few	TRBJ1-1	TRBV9	TGTGCCAGCAGCGTAGTAGGGGGAACGAACACTGAAGCTTTCTTT	CASSVVGGTNTEAFF
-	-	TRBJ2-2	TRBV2	TGTGCCAGCAGGACCCAGGGGAACACCGGGGAGCTGTTTTTT	CASRTQGNTGELFF
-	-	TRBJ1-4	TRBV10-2	TGCGCCAGCAGGAAGGGGGCTAATGAAAAACTGTTTTTT	CASRKGANEKLFF
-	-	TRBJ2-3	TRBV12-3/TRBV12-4	TGTGCCAGCAGTTTCTCCGATACGCAGTATTTT	CASSFSDTQYF
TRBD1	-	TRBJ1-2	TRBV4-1	TGCGCCAGCAGCCACCCCCGAGGGACAGGGATCGAGAGTGGCTACACCTTC	CASSHPRGTGIESGYTF
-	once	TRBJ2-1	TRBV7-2	TGTGCCAGCAGCCAACAGAACCAGTACTACAATGAGCAGTTCTTC	CASSQQNQYYNEQFF
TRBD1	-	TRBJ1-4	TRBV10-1	TGCGCCAGCAGTGACGGGACAGTTAATGAAAAACTGTTTTTT	CASSDGTVNEKLFF
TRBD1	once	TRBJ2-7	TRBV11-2	TGTGCCAGCAGCTTAGGGGACAGGGTGGAGGAGCAGTACTTC	CASSLGDRVEEQYF
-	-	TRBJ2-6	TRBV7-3	TGTGCCAGCAACTCTGACGGGTTCAGCTCTGGGGCCAACGTCCTGACTTTC	CASNSDGFSSGANVLTF
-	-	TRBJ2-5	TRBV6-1	TGTGCCAGCAGTGAAGCGTGGCGGGAAGGGCGAGAGACCCAGTACTTC	CASSEAWREGRETQYF
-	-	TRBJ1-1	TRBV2	TGTGCCAGCAGTGAAGAGTCCTGGGGGGGTGAGGCTTTCTTT	CASSEESWGGEAFF
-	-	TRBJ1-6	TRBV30	TGTGCCTGGTGGGGGCAGTCCTATAATTCACCCCTCCACTTT	CAWWGQSYNSPLHF
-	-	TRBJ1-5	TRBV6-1	TGTGCCAGCAGTGAACTGGGGGGGCCGGCCCAGCATTTT	CASSELGGPAQHF
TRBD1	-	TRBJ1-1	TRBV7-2	TGTGCCAGCAGCGAAACAGGGGGCAGGGACACTGAAGCTTTCTTT	CASSETGGRDTEAFF
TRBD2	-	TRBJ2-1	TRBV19	TGTGCCAGTAGTATATATAGCGGGAGGGGCGATGAGCAGTTCTTC	CASSIYSGRGDEQFF
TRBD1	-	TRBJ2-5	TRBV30	TGTGCCTGGAGTGGGACAGGGGGCTTGGAGACCCAGTACTTC	CAWSGTGGLETQYF
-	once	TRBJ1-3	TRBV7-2	TGTGCCAGCAGCTTCCGGGACAAACCTGGAAACACCATATATTTT	CASSFRDKPGNTIYF
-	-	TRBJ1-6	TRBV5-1	TGCGCCAGCAGGGACTCCGGGCCACCAGGAAATTCACCCCTCCACTTT	CASRDSGPPGNSPLHF
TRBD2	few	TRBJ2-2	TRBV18	TGTGCCAGCTCACCGTTGACTAGCCGGACTGGGGAGCTGTTTTTT	CASSPLTSRTGELFF
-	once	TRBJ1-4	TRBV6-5	TGTGCGCCCACCACCCTAAGCCGGGGAGACAAACTGTTTTTT	CAPTTLSRGDKLFF
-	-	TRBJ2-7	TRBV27	TGTGCCAGCAGTTTAGCGGGAAGTGCCTCCTACGAGCAGTACTTC	CASSLAGSASYEQYF
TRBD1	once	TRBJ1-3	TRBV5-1	TGCGCCAGCAGCTTAGGACAGGCAACCTCTGGAAACACCATATATTTT	CASSLGQATSGNTIYF
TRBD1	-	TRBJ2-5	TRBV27	TGTGCCAGCAGTTCCTCCCTCACAGGGGAAGAGACCCAGTACTTC	CASSSSLTGEETQYF
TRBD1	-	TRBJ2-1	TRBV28	TGTGCCAGCAGTTCCATAAATCACAGGGGGGATTGGGTGTTCTTC	CASSSINHRGDWVFF
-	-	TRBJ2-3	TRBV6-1	TGTGCCAGCAGTGAAGTCGGGGTTGTGGCGTCAGATACGCAGTATTTT	CASSEVGVVASDTQYF
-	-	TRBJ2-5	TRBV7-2	TGTGCCAGCAGCTTTGGGGCTCAAGAGACCCAGTACTTC	CASSFGAQETQYF
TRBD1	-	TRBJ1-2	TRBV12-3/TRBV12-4	TGTGCCAGCAGTTCGACAGGGGACGGCTACACCTTC	CASSSTGDGYTF
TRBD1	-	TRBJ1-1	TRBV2	TGTGCCAGCAGGTCCCGGACAGGGGGCTCTGAAGCTTTCTTT	CASRSRTGGSEAFF
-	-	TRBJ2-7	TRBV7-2	TGTGCCAGCAGCGCTATGGACAACCCTACCTACGAGCAGTACTTC	CASSAMDNPTYEQYF
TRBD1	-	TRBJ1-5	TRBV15	TGTGCCACCAGAGGCCGGACAGGGTTTCATCAGCCCCAGCATTTT	CATRGRTGFHQPQHF
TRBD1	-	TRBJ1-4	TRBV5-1	TGCGCCAGCAGCGCTATGACGGGACAGCAAAAACTGTTTTTT	CASSAMTGQQKLFF
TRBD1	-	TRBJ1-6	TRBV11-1	TGTGCCAGCAGCTCCGGGACAGGGCGCTCACCCCTCCACTTT	CASSSGTGRSPLHF
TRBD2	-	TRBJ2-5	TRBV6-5	TGTGCCAGCAGTACCCGGGAGGGCCTGCAGACCCAGTACTTC	CASSTREGLQTQYF
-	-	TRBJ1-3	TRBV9	TGTGCCAGCAGCGCCCAGGGTAACTCTGGAAACACCATATATTTT	CASSAQGNSGNTIYF
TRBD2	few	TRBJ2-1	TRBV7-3	TGTGCCAGCAGCTTAACTAGCGGGGCCTACAATGAGCAGTTCTTC	CASSLTSGAYNEQFF
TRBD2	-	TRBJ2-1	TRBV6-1	TGTGCCAGCAGTGGCTTGCGGCTAGCGGTCACAATTGAGCAGTTCTTC	CASSGLRLAVTIEQFF
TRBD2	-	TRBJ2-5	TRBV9	TGTGCCAGCAGCGTAGGTCGGTTGGAAAGGGAGGGAATGGAGACCCAGTACTTC	CASSVGRLEREGMETQYF